These 18 T cell receptor beta chains were all obtained from the same sample, sequenced in a study of T cell responses to AZD1222 COVID-19 vaccine. The table came from immunoSEQ multiplex PCR; TCRdb's copy has only in-frame clones and leaves some out. The sample consists of some 150,000 clones, about 90% of them appearing once. The sequenced sample was peripheral blood, obtained on day 0 of MenACWY control vaccination. The receptors were gathered from an adult in good health.

In DNA form, the CDR3 reads TGTGCCAGCAGCCCGGGGACAGGAGAGTCTGGCTACACCTTC. Translation gives CASSPGTGESGYTF. The V call is TRBV3-1 (or the pseudogene TRBV3-2), the J call TRBJ1-2, with 8 bases lining up with TRBD1. From germline, CDR1 is LGHDT and CDR2 YNNKEL (reference sequence). The CDR3 is made up of 14 amino acids. The ends lost 4 bases at V and 7 bases at J; junction bases unmatched: 8.

The rearrangement links TRBV9 to TRBJ2-1; TRBD2 is a possible D gene (6 bases). The CDR3 has 14 residues. CDR1 is SGDLS, CDR2 YYNGEE, per germline. Deletions cut 4 bases from V and 7 bases from J, with 15 bases between. This CDR3 reads CASSISGPSNEQFF. The CDR3 DNA follows: TGTGCCAGCAGCATTAGCGGTCCTTCGAATGAGCAGTTCTTC.

The V call is TRBV9, the J call TRBJ2-7; D may be TRBD1 (6 bases). Trimming removed 4 bases from V and 4 bases from J, with 15 bases in between. This CDR3 region has 14 residues. Germline V gives CDR1 SGDLS, CDR2 YYNGEE. Written as DNA, the CDR3 is TGTGCCAGCAGCCCTCCACAGGGAGAGTACGAGCAGTACTTC. Protein sequence: CASSPPQGEYEQYF. Full variable domain (rest looked up from reference TRBV9 and TRBJ2-7): DSGVTQTPKHLITATGQRVTLRCSPRSGDLSVYWYQQSLDQGLQFLIQYYNGEERAKGNILERFSAQQFPDLHSELNLSSLELGDSALYFCASSPPQGEYEQYFGPGTRLTVT.

The V call is TRBV18, the J call TRBJ1-1, with 10 bases that match TRBD1. Germline V CDR1 and CDR2: KGHSH, LQKENI. J gave up 4 bases and V 6 bases, and 8 bases lay outside the gene matches. The CDR3 sequence is 15 residues long. This CDR3 reads CASSSVGTGATEAFF. In nucleotides, the CDR3 is TGTGCCAGCTCCTCGGTAGGGACAGGGGCCACTGAAGCTTTCTTT.

The count of this clone is one. The rearrangement joins TRBV7-3 to TRBJ1-2; D perhaps matches TRBD1 (6 bases). Trimming took off 2 bases at V and 5 bases at J, with 12 bases between the two ends. Germline CDR1 reads SGHTA; CDR2 reads FQGTGA. This CDR3 has 14 amino acids. The CDR3 here is CASSLLGQGYGYTF. The CDR3 DNA is TGTGCCAGCAGCTTACTTGGGCAGGGGTATGGCTACACCTTC. Based on the CDR3 plus reference TRBV7-3 and TRBJ1-2, the full variable domain is GAGVSQTPSNKVTEKGKYVELRCDPISGHTALYWYRQSLGQGPEFLIYFQGTGAADDSGLPNDRFFAVRPEGSVSTLKIQRTERGDSAVYLCASSLLGQGYGYTFGSGTRLTVV.

The chain carries TRBV11-2 and TRBJ1-3, with D unresolved. There are 15 residues in the CDR3. CDR1 and CDR2 (germline): SGHAT, FQNNGV. V was trimmed by 2 bases and J by 4 bases, leaving 12 bases between them. The CDR3 DNA is TGTGCCAGCAGCTTAATGGCCAGCGCAGGAAACACCATATATTTT. Translated: CASSLMASAGNTIYF.

This clone is a singleton in its sample. The chain is built from TRBV4-1 and TRBJ2-2; 11 bases are shared with TRBD2. Germline lookup yields CDR1 MGHRA and CDR2 YSYEKL. This CDR3 spans 16 amino acids. V shed 4 bases and J 7 bases; nucleotides not matched to a gene: 8. The CDR3 spells CASSPLAGGTGGELFF. The CDR3 bases are TGCGCCAGCAGCCCGCTAGCGGGAGGAACGGGCGGGGAGCTGTTTTTT.

This chain connects TRBV2 to TRBJ1-1, with TRBD1 matching 7 bases. The CDR3 is 14 residues long. Germline V gives CDR1 SNHLY, CDR2 FYNNEI. V lost 10 bases and J lost 4; bases outside the gene matches: 12. The CDR3 reads CANQRQGRVTEAFF. The CDR3 coding sequence is TGTGCCAACCAGAGACAGGGCAGGGTCACTGAAGCTTTCTTT.

This chain links TRBV9 with TRBJ1-2, with TRBD1 as a possible D gene (5 bases). This CDR3 is 15 amino acids long. The germline V gene has CDR1 SGDLS and CDR2 YYNGEE. V was trimmed by 3 bases and J by 3 bases, leaving 15 bases between them. CDR3 DNA: TGTGCCAGCAGCGCCCGGGACGCGATCTACTATGGCTACACCTTC. Translation: CASSARDAIYYGYTF.

The chain carries TRBV6-6 and TRBJ1-4; no firm D call. The CDR3 sequence is 13 residues long. The V gene's germline CDR1 is MNHNY and CDR2 SVGAGI (reference sequence). V lost 5 bases to trimming and J lost 4 bases, with 8 bases between them. CDR3 sequence (DNA): TGTGCCAGCAGTCCCCATATTAATGAAAAACTGTTTTTT. It codes for CASSPHINEKLFF.

This clone appeared a single time. This CDR3 reads CSASKESNYGYTF. CDR3 nucleotides: TGCAGTGCCAGTAAGGAATCTAACTATGGCTACACCTTC. The gene calls are TRBV20-1 and TRBJ1-2, with D hard to call. The CDR3 has 13 residues. V was trimmed by 6 bases and J by 0 bases, leaving 11 bases between them. In germline, CDR1 is DFQATT, CDR2 SNEGSKA (reference sequence).

V and J are TRBV19 and TRBJ2-2; maybe TRBD1 (5 bases). The CDR3 is 17 amino acids. CDR1 is LNHDA and CDR2 is SQIVND in the germline V gene (reference sequence). The V end was cut by 7 bases, the J end by 0 bases, with 18 bases between. The CDR3 DNA is TGTGCCAGTACTCCCTTGATGGGGCGGTCGAACACCGGGGAGCTGTTTTTT. Translating gives CASTPLMGRSNTGELFF.

The rearrangement uses TRBV10-3 and TRBJ2-2, with 7 bases identical to TRBD2. V was clipped by 0 bases and J by 7 bases; unmatched bases: 8. The CDR3 has 16 residues. Germline values: CDR1 ENHRY, CDR2 SYGVKD. The CDR3 nucleotides are TGTGCCATCAGTGAGTCGACGGCGGCGGGAGTCGGGGAGCTGTTTTTT. It encodes CAISESTAAGVGELFF.

J is TRBJ1-1 and V is TRBV7-2; TRBD1 might be the D (6 bases). The V gene lost 0 bases and the J gene lost 0 bases, with 17 bases spanning the gap. This CDR3 region has 18 residues. Germline V gives CDR1 SGHTA, CDR2 FQGNSA. Here the CDR3 DNA reads TGTGCCAGCAGCTTAGCTGTGGTCCGCGGGACACTGAACACTGAAGCTTTCTTT. Translating gives CASSLAVVRGTLNTEAFF.

This clone has a single count. The chain links TRBV5-4 to TRBJ1-1; no firm D call. This CDR3 contains 12 residues. Germline values: CDR1 SGHNT, CDR2 YYREEE (reference sequence). V gave up 3 bases and J gave up 3 bases, with 6 bases separating them. As DNA, the CDR3 is TGTGCCAGCAGCTCCCAGCACACTGAAGCTTTCTTT. It encodes CASSSQHTEAFF.

The J gene is TRBJ2-1, the V gene TRBV28, with D hard to call. CDR3 length: 15 residues. Looked up from germline, CDR1 is MDHEN and CDR2 is SYDVKM. Trimming pared 2 bases from V and 4 bases from J, leaving 12 bases between. The CDR3: CASSLRNRWYNEQFF. The CDR3 bases are TGTGCCAGCAGTTTAAGGAACAGATGGTACAATGAGCAGTTCTTC.

V gene TRBV7-9 combines with J gene TRBJ2-2; a weak D match, TRBD1 (5 bases). Germline lookup yields CDR1 SEHNR and CDR2 FQNEAQ (reference sequence). This CDR3 is built from 15 residues. Trimming took 0 bases from V and 9 from J, leaving 14 bases between them. CDR3: CASSLAPQGYRELFF. CDR3 nucleotides: TGTGCCAGCAGCTTAGCTCCCCAGGGATATCGGGAGCTGTTTTTT.

The chain carries TRBV10-2 and TRBJ2-7, with D perhaps TRBD1 or TRBD2 (5 bases each). Trimming cost V 4 bases and J 0 bases, with 13 bases left between them. Germline CDR1 is WSHSY and CDR2 is SAAADI. The CDR3 covers 15 residues. CDR3: CASSGDGTTSYEQYF. CDR3 sequence (DNA): TGCGCCAGCAGTGGAGACGGGACGACCTCCTACGAGCAGTACTTC.